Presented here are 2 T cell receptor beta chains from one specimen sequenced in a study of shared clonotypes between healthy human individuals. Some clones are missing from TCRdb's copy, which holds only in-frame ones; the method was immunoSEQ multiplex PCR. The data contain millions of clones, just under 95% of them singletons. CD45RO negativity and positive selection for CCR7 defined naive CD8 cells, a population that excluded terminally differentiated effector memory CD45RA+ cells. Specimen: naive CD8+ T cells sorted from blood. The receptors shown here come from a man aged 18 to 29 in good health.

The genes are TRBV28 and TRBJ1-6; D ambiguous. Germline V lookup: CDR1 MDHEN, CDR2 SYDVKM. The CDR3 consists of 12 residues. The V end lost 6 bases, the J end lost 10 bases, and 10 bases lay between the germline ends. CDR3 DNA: TGTGCCAGCAGCTACGAGGGCTCACCCCTCCACTTT. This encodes CASSYEGSPLHF.

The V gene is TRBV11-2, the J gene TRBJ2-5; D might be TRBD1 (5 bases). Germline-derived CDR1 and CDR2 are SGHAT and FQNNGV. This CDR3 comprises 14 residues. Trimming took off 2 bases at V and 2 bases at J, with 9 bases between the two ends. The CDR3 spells CASSLQGSQETQYF. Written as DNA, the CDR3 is TGTGCCAGCAGCTTACAGGGCTCGCAAGAGACCCAGTACTTC.